These 23 T cell receptor beta chains were all obtained from the same sample, sequenced in a study of CD8+ T cells in alopecia areata. RNA was extracted and reverse transcribed into cDNA as the sequencing template. Clones were sequenced by immunoSEQ multiplex PCR, and TCRdb holds only the in-frame ones, with some missing. In the table there are about 150,000 clones, 50% to 60% of which are singletons. The sequenced sample was CD4+ T cells sorted from blood. These receptors all stem from a human donor in good health.

This chain joins TRBV29-1 and TRBJ1-1; 7 nucleotides agree with TRBD1. The CDR3 runs 13 residues. V shed 6 bases and J 5 bases; nucleotides not matched to a gene: 9. Looked up from germline, CDR1 is SQVTM and CDR2 is ANQGSEA. DNA of the CDR3: TGCAGCGTAGTGAACAGGGGTTGGACTGAAGCTTTCTTT. Its translation: CSVVNRGWTEAFF.

This clone was observed a handful of times. This chain links TRBV28 with TRBJ2-4, with a possible D match to TRBD2 (6 bases). The CDR3 totals 15 residues. Trimming removed 4 bases at V and 8 bases at J, with 18 bases between. The germline gives CDR1 MDHEN, CDR2 SYDVKM. DNA for the CDR3: TGTGCCAGCAGTTCACCCGGGACTGCGCAGGACATTCAGTACTTC. It codes for CASSSPGTAQDIQYF.

The sample holds a few counts of this clone. The V and J genes are TRBV18 and TRBJ1-3; 7 nucleotides line up with TRBD1. Per germline, CDR1 KGHSH and CDR2 LQKENI. V was pared by 4 bases and J by 0 bases, with 9 bases of the junction left unmatched. CDR3 length equals 17 residues. The CDR3, as DNA: TGTGCCAGCTCACTAAGCACCGGGACAGTCTCTGGAAACACCATATATTTT. Protein sequence: CASSLSTGTVSGNTIYF.

The chain recombines TRBV30 with TRBJ2-3, with TRBD2 matching over 7 bases. Germline CDR1 GTSNPN, CDR2 SVGIG (reference sequence). The V gene end was trimmed by 4 bases and the J gene end by 9 bases; junction bases not matched to a gene: 10. CDR3 length: 13 residues. The chain's CDR3 is CAWMLAGPGTQYF. The DNA of the CDR3 is TGTGCCTGGATGTTAGCGGGCCCTGGCACGCAGTATTTT.

To note about this clone: At one boundary the junction diverges from the germline segment, which might be a read error. This sequence joins TRBV29-1 and TRBJ2-3; the match to TRBD2 covers 15 bases. The germline gives CDR1 SQVTM, CDR2 ANQGSEA. The CDR3 contains 16 residues. The CDR3 bases are TGCAGCGCTGAACGGACTAGCGGGAGGGCACCGGATACGCAGTATTTT. Translated: CSAERTSGRAPDTQYF.

The rearrangement links TRBV7-9 to TRBJ2-7, with TRBD2 matching over 9 bases. Germline CDR1 is SEHNR and CDR2 is FQNEAQ (reference sequence). This CDR3 has 14 residues. V lost 0 bases, J lost 7 bases, and 4 bases stayed unmatched. The CDR3 protein is CASSLAAGGQEQYF. The CDR3 region has the DNA TGTGCCAGCAGCTTAGCTGCGGGAGGGCAAGAGCAGTACTTC.

The V gene is TRBV29-1, the J gene TRBJ2-1; 9 bases map to TRBD2. The ends lost 6 bases at V and 3 bases at J; junction bases unmatched: 6. In germline, CDR1 is SQVTM, CDR2 ANQGSEA. The CDR3 totals 14 residues. CDR3 in DNA: TGCAGCGTCGACCGGACTAGCGACTACAATGAGCAGTTCTTC. Translating gives CSVDRTSDYNEQFF.

This chain joins TRBV19 and TRBJ1-5, with 8 bases that match TRBD1. This CDR3 region has 13 residues. V shed 5 bases, J shed 5 bases, and the junction held 2 bases outside the gene matches. CDR1 is LNHDA, CDR2 SQIVND, per germline (reference sequence). The CDR3 protein is CASSATGDQPQHF. In nucleotides, the CDR3 is TGTGCCAGTAGTGCGACAGGGGATCAGCCCCAGCATTTT.

The CDR3 is CASSYVLAERETQYF. The CDR3 coding sequence is TGTGCCAGCAGTTATGTACTAGCGGAACGGGAGACCCAGTACTTC. The chain combines TRBV6-5 with TRBJ2-5, with TRBD2 identical over 8 bases. The ends lost 3 bases at V and 5 bases at J; junction bases unmatched: 8. The V gene's germline CDR1 is MNHEY and CDR2 SVGAGI. The CDR3 spans 15 residues.

The chain links TRBV6-5 to TRBJ2-2; 13 bases line up with TRBD2. V shed 6 bases, J shed 5 bases, and the junction held 3 bases outside the gene matches. The CDR3 runs 15 residues. Germline-derived CDR1 and CDR2 are MNHEY and SVGAGI. The CDR3 sequence is CASRMGLAGTGELFF. The CDR3 region has the DNA TGTGCCAGCAGGATGGGACTAGCGGGGACCGGGGAGCTGTTTTTT.

The chain recombines TRBV30 with TRBJ1-2; D perhaps matches TRBD1 (5 bases). From germline, CDR1 is GTSNPN and CDR2 SVGIG (reference sequence). V gave up 1 base and J gave up 8 bases, with 14 bases separating them. The CDR3 contains 13 residues. In nucleotides, the CDR3 is TGTGCCTGGAGTGAGCGGGACCCGGCGGGCTACACCTTC. Translating gives CAWSERDPAGYTF.

The chain recombines TRBV29-1 with TRBJ2-7; TRBD1 matches at 9 bases. The CDR3 has 12 amino acids. Germline CDR1 SQVTM, CDR2 ANQGSEA. V lost 6 bases to trimming and J lost 4 bases; unmatched junction nucleotides: 4. The CDR3 sequence is CSVGQGLYEQYF. DNA of the CDR3: TGCAGCGTGGGACAGGGTCTGTACGAGCAGTACTTC.

The table lists this clone with a few counts. J is TRBJ2-7 and V is TRBV6-5; TRBD2 might be the D (6 bases). This CDR3 comprises 15 residues. The germline V and J ends were trimmed by 2 bases and 4 bases, with 15 bases remaining between them. Germline V gene data show CDR1 as MNHEY and CDR2 as SVGAGI. CDR3 residues: CASSYRAGRSYEQYF. The CDR3 DNA follows: TGTGCCAGCAGTTACCGGGCAGGGAGGTCGTACGAGCAGTACTTC.

In its sample, this clone was seen a few times. V usage is TRBV19 and J usage is TRBJ1-2, with a weak D call TRBD1 (5 bases). This CDR3 contains 12 residues. The V and J ends lost 8 bases and 4 bases respectively, with 11 bases between them. Germline CDR1 is LNHDA and CDR2 is SQIVND (reference sequence). CDR3 coding DNA: TGTGCCAGTGAGGGGTTCGGCTATGGCTACACCTTC. Translating it yields CASEGFGYGYTF.

This clone was counted between two and nine times. The chain carries TRBV5-4 and TRBJ2-2; 8 positions agree with TRBD2. Germline V gives CDR1 SGHNT, CDR2 YYREEE (reference sequence). After removal of 0 bases from V and 5 bases from J, the junction contained 9 bases not matched to a gene. The CDR3 totals 17 residues. The CDR3 sequence is CASSLVPGGPWTGELFF. Here the CDR3 DNA reads TGTGCCAGCAGCTTGGTACCGGGAGGGCCATGGACCGGGGAGCTGTTTTTT. The full variable domain, with the rest looked up from reference TRBV5-4 and TRBJ2-2, is ETGVTQSPTHLIKTRGQQVTLRCSSQSGHNTVSWYQQALGQGPQFIFQYYREEENGRGNFPPRFSGLQFPNYSSELNVNALELDDSALYLCASSLVPGGPWTGELFFGEGSRLTVL.

The J gene is TRBJ2-3, the V gene TRBV14; D is ambiguous. The CDR3 has 13 residues. Germline CDR1 reads SGHDN; CDR2 reads FVKESK. V was trimmed by 3 bases and J by 2 bases, leaving 6 bases between them. The CDR3 coding sequence is TGTGCCAGCAGCCATCCAGACACAGATACGCAGTATTTT. Translation gives CASSHPDTDTQYF.

The gene calls are TRBV29-1 and TRBJ2-7; D is uncertain. Trimming removed 1 base at V and 4 bases at J, with 17 bases between. The germline V gene encodes CDR1 SQVTM and CDR2 ANQGSEA. The CDR3 is made up of 15 amino acids. CDR3 nucleotides: TGCAGCGTTGAAGGATCTATAGGACCGCGATACGAGCAGTACTTC. Its protein product is CSVEGSIGPRYEQYF.

V is TRBV29-1 and J is TRBJ2-3; TRBD2 matches at 10 bases. Trimming at V came to 4 bases and at J to 2 bases, leaving 3 bases not matched to a gene. The length of the CDR3 is 14 residues. Looked up from germline, CDR1 is SQVTM and CDR2 is ANQGSEA. DNA of the CDR3: TGCAGCGTTGGGACTAGCGGATACACAGATACGCAGTATTTT. Its protein is CSVGTSGYTDTQYF.

This clone appeared once. The CDR3 loop is CASSTQGPNQPQHF. CDR3 bases: TGTGCCAGTAGTACCCAGGGGCCCAATCAGCCCCAGCATTTT. The V call is TRBV19, the J call TRBJ1-5; possible D gene TRBD1, 6 bases. CDR3 length equals 14 residues. Germline CDR1 LNHDA, CDR2 SQIVND (reference sequence). The ends were cut back, 4 bases at V and 3 bases at J, with 10 bases in the middle.

The chain joins TRBV29-1 to TRBJ2-1, with TRBD2 matching over 10 bases. This CDR3 contains 14 residues. With V trimmed by 6 bases and J by 4 bases, 6 bases remained unmatched. Per germline, CDR1 SQVTM and CDR2 ANQGSEA. The chain's CDR3 is CSVPSGRDYNEQFF. CDR3 nucleotides: TGCAGCGTCCCTAGCGGGAGAGATTACAATGAGCAGTTCTTC.

This chain joins TRBV30 and TRBJ2-7, with TRBD2 matching over 7 bases. The CDR3 extends over 13 amino acids. CDR1 and CDR2 from the germline V gene are GTSNPN and SVGIG (reference sequence). J was trimmed by 5 bases and V by 1 base; bases with no gene match: 5. The CDR3 loop is CAWSAPRGDEQYF. For the CDR3, the DNA is TGTGCCTGGAGTGCACCCCGGGGGGACGAGCAGTACTTC.

V is TRBV10-2 and J is TRBJ2-3; D is unresolved. V shed 4 bases and J shed 0 bases, with 11 bases lying between them. The CDR3 totals 15 residues. The germline CDR1 and CDR2 sequences are WSHSY and SAAADI. The CDR3 DNA follows: TGCGCCAGCAGTGTTTTAAGCTCTAGCACAGATACGCAGTATTTT. Translation: CASSVLSSSTDTQYF.

V is TRBV2 and J is TRBJ2-2, with D unclear. The CDR3 has 13 amino acids. V was cut by 6 bases and J by 2 bases, with 7 bases left in between. The germline CDR1 and CDR2 sequences are SNHLY and FYNNEI. CDR3 nucleotides: TGTGCCAGCAGAGCCTATAACACCGGGGAGCTGTTTTTT. Translation gives CASRAYNTGELFF.